This T cell receptor beta chain emerged from a study of T cells in Graves' hyperthyroidism and ophthalmopathy. The study, taken as a whole, reports: Ophthalmopathy could be told apart from stable hyperthyroidism with a 13 V-J model. In the blood, most expanded thyroid clonotypes above 0.001 appeared as well.

A remark on this clonotype: The antigen is undetermined.

Germline lookup yields CDR1 KGHSH and CDR2 LQKENI. V lost 2 bases and J lost 4; bases outside the gene matches: 11. There are 17 residues in the CDR3. Clinical symptoms, serum thyroxine and TRAb, thyroid ultrasound and orbital computed tomography were used for the diagnoses. Amplification targeted TCR beta CDR3 regions from RNA transcripts. In the first-round RT-PCR of the TCR CDR3, the HTBI primer set was used. Each CDR3 protein gets one entry after TCRdb re-called the multiplex PCR reads with MiXCR. The sample carries about 370,000 distinct CDR3 sequences, about 15% recorded once. J is TRBJ2-1 and V is TRBV18; TRBD1 agrees at 7 bases. Sequencing input: blood. This clonotype originated in a woman aged 55-69 years with Graves' ophthalmopathy. The CDR3 protein is CASSPSKGGGSYNEQFF. The CDR3 DNA reads as TGTGCCAGCTCACCAAGTAAAGGGGGCGGCTCATACAATGAGCAGTTCTTC.